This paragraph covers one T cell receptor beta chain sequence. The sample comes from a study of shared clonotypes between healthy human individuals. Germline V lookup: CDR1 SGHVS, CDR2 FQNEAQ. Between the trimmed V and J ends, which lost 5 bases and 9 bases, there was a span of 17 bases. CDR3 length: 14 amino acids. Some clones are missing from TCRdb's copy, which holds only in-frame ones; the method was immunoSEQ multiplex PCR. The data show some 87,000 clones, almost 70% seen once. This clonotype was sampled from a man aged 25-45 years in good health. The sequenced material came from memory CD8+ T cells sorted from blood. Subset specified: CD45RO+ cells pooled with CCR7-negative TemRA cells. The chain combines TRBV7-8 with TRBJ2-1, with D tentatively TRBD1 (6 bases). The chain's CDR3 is CASSMGTSGREQFF. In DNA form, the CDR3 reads TGTGCCAGCAGCATGGGGACATCCGGTCGTGAGCAGTTCTTC.